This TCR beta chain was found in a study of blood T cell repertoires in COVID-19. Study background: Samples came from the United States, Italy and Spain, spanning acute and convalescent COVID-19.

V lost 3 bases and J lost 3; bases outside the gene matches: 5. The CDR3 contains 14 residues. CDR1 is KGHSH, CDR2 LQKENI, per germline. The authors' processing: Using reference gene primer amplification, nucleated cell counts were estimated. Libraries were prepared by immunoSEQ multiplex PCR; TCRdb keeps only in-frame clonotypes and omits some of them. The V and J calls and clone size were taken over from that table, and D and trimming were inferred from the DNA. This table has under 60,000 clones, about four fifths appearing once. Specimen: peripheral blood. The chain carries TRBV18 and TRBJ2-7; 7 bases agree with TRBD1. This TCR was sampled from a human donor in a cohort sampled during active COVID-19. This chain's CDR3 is CASSPRTGNYEQYF. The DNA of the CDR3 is TGTGCCAGCTCACCCCGGACAGGTAACTACGAGCAGTACTTC.